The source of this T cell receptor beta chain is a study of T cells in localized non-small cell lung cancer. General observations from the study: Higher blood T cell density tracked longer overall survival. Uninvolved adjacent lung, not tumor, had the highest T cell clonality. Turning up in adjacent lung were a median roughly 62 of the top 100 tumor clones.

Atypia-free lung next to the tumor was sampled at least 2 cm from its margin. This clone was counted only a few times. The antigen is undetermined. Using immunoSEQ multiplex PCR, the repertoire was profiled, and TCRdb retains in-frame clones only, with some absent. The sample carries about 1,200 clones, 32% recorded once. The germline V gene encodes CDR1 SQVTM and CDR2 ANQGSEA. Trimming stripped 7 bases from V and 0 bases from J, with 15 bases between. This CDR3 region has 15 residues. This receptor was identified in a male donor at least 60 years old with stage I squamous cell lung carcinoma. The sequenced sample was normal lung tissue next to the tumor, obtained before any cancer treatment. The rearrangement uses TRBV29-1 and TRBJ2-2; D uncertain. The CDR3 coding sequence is TGCAGCGCCCGTCGAGCACCACCGAACACCGGGGAGCTGTTTTTT. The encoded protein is CSARRAPPNTGELFF.